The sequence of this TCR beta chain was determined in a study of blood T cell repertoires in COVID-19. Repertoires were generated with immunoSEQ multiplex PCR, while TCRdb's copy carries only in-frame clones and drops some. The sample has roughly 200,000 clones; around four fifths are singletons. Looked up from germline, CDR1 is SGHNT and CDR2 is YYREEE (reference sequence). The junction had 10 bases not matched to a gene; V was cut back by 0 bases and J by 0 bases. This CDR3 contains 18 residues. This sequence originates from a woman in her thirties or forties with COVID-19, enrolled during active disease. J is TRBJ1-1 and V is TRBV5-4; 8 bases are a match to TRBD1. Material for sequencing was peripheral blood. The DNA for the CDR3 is TGTGCCAGCAGCTTGGTCTTGGCAGGGGGCGTCATGAACACTGAAGCTTTCTTT. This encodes CASSLVLAGGVMNTEAFF. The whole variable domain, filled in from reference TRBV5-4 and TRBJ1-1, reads ETGVTQSPTHLIKTRGQQVTLRCSSQSGHNTVSWYQQALGQGPQFIFQYYREEENGRGNFPPRFSGLQFPNYSSELNVNALELDDSALYLCASSLVLAGGVMNTEAFFGQGTRLTVV.